Sequencing of this T cell receptor (beta chain) was carried out in a study of shared T cell receptors in the human thymus. TCRdb keeps only in-frame clones here, not all; method: immunoSEQ multiplex PCR. The sample shows some 700,000 clones, over 75% of them seen only once. This CDR3 spans 15 amino acids. Between the trimmed V and J ends, which lost 0 bases and 6 bases, there was a span of 14 bases. Germline CDR1 is LGHNA and CDR2 is YSLEER. The data also belong to a second study, concerning human thymus T cells.

V is TRBV4-3 and J is TRBJ1-1; the D gene is possibly TRBD1 (6 bases). Sequences were obtained from thymocytes. This sequence originates from a girl under three years old with a congenital heart defect. CDR3 DNA: TGCGCCAGCAGCCAAGATTTGGTACAGGGTCCTGAAGCTTTCTTT. Protein product: CASSQDLVQGPEAFF.